This T cell receptor (beta chain) appears in the sequencing data of a study of Graves' ophthalmopathy and Graves' hyperthyroidism. This clonotype was detected many times. V lost 0 bases to trimming and J lost 2 bases, with 16 bases between them. CDR1 is SEHNR and CDR2 is FQNEAQ in the germline V gene (reference sequence). The CDR3 has 17 residues. From RNA, the CDR3 regions of TCR beta chains were amplified and sequenced. RT-PCR with HTBI primers came first, then second-round multiplex PCR. TCRdb redid the calling of the multiplex PCR reads with MiXCR, one entry per CDR3 protein. The sample holds over a million distinct CDR3 sequences, less than 45% seen once.

The source of this sequence is an adult man with Graves' hyperthyroidism. This chain uses TRBV7-9 with TRBJ1-1, with a weak D call TRBD1 (6 bases). Input material: peripheral blood or thyroid tissue (not recorded which). In nucleotides, the CDR3 is TGTGCCAGCAGCTTAGCCCGGCTGGGGGCATTCAACACTGAAGCTTTCTTT. It encodes CASSLARLGAFNTEAFF.